Listed below are T cell receptor beta chains from one sample, sequenced in a study of OX40 agonist ivuxolimab in advanced cancers. Assay used: immunoSEQ multiplex PCR; TCRdb lists only in-frame clones, some missing. The repertoire consists of about 59,000 clones, with about 83% occurring once and the leading ten covering 27%. This specimen was CD4+ or CD8+ T cells sorted from blood, taken in a trial of the OX40 agonist ivuxolimab. These receptors all come from an adult with an advanced solid tumor such as melanoma, head and neck, liver or kidney cancer. Each CDR3 is given with its conserved first and last residue. A D gene is named only where the DNA matches it firmly. Expanded clones are given a class, and other clones once, few, many or no size at all.

clone size	V gene	D gene	J gene	CDR3 protein	CDR3 DNA
NA	TRBV5-1	TRBD1	TRBJ1-4	CASSGGQGATNEKLFF	TGCGCCAGCAGCGGAGGACAGGGGGCCACTAATGAAAAACTGTTTTTT
NA	TRBV2	NA	TRBJ1-5	CASMEAESNQPQHF	TGTGCCAGCATGGAGGCGGAGAGCAATCAGCCCCAGCATTTT
NA	TRBV4-2	TRBD2	TRBJ2-1	CASSQDPAGVGRGAYNEQFF	TGTGCCAGCAGCCAAGACCCAGCGGGAGTAGGGCGCGGAGCCTACAATGAGCAGTTCTTC
NA	TRBV9	TRBD2	TRBJ2-2	CASSVGLAGFANTGELFF	TGTGCCAGCAGCGTAGGACTAGCGGGGTTCGCGAACACCGGGGAGCTGTTTTTT
NA	TRBV18	TRBD1	TRBJ1-2	CASSPPSGQGYGYTF	TGTGCCAGCTCACCACCTTCGGGACAGGGCTATGGCTACACCTTC
NA	TRBV28	TRBD1	TRBJ2-7	CASNSPDRGGRRGEQYF	TGTGCCAGCAATTCGCCGGACAGGGGCGGTCGAAGGGGCGAGCAGTACTTC
NA	TRBV2	TRBD2	TRBJ2-5	CASSMRTSGLSQETQYF	TGTGCCAGCAGTATGCGGACTAGCGGGCTATCTCAAGAGACCCAGTACTTC
NA	TRBV15	NA	TRBJ2-3	CATSSYGSTDTQYF	TGTGCCACCAGCAGTTATGGGTCCACAGATACGCAGTATTTT
NA	TRBV20-1	NA	TRBJ1-2	CSAERGYGYTF	TGCAGTGCCGAAAGAGGATATGGCTACACCTTC
NA	TRBV9	TRBD1	TRBJ2-1	CASSGNGQGGNEQFF	TGTGCCAGCAGCGGAAATGGACAGGGCGGGAATGAGCAGTTCTTC
NA	TRBV6-1	NA	TRBJ2-3	CASSEAPWDLSTDTQYF	TGTGCCAGCAGTGAAGCGCCCTGGGACCTAAGCACAGATACGCAGTATTTT
few	TRBV15	TRBD2	TRBJ2-5	CATSRRLADQETQYF	TGTGCCACCAGCAGGAGACTAGCGGACCAAGAGACCCAGTACTTC
few	TRBV5-1	NA	TRBJ1-2	CASSLAPPSPDGYTF	TGCGCCAGCAGCTTGGCGCCCCCCAGTCCCGATGGCTACACCTTC
NA	TRBV30	TRBD1	TRBJ1-4	CAWSLLPQGPGEKLFF	TGTGCCTGGAGTCTCCTCCCACAGGGGCCGGGGGAAAAACTGTTTTTT
NA	TRBV28	TRBD1	TRBJ1-5	CASSPATGAYQPQHF	TGTGCCAGCAGTCCCGCGACAGGGGCTTACCAGCCCCAGCATTTT
NA	TRBV10-3	NA	TRBJ1-1	CAISEPQGEAFF	TGTGCCATCAGTGAGCCGCAGGGTGAAGCTTTCTTT
NA	TRBV6-5	NA	TRBJ2-1	CASSYPDGSRQFF	TGTGCCAGCAGTTACCCGGACGGTAGTAGGCAGTTCTTC
NA	TRBV5-1	NA	TRBJ1-3	CASGEGSFSGNTIYF	TGCGCCAGCGGCGAGGGGAGTTTCTCTGGAAACACCATATATTTT
NA	TRBV7-2	NA	TRBJ1-2	CASSPSGVYGYTF	TGTGCCAGCAGCCCCTCTGGGGTCTATGGCTACACCTTC
once	TRBV7-9	TRBD2	TRBJ2-7	CASSDHPGTSGPSSYEQYF	TGTGCCAGCAGCGACCATCCCGGGACTAGCGGGCCGAGCTCCTACGAGCAGTACTTC
NA	TRBV18	NA	TRBJ2-5	CASSSSGSRGGQETQYF	TGTGCCAGCTCATCCTCGGGGTCAAGGGGAGGTCAAGAGACCCAGTACTTC
NA	TRBV5-5	TRBD1	TRBJ2-1	CASSFYWTGGRNEQFF	TGTGCCAGCAGCTTTTACTGGACAGGGGGTAGAAATGAGCAGTTCTTC
once	TRBV18	TRBD1	TRBJ2-5	CASSSSGQQETQYF	TGTGCCAGCTCTTCTTCGGGACAGCAAGAGACCCAGTACTTC
NA	TRBV5-1	NA	TRBJ2-3	CASGTRPGTDTQYF	TGCGCCAGCGGGACCCGACCGGGCACAGATACGCAGTATTTT
once	TRBV6-5	TRBD1	TRBJ1-1	CASSYADRGPNTEAFF	TGTGCCAGCAGTTACGCTGACAGGGGGCCGAACACTGAAGCTTTCTTT
NA	TRBV4-3	TRBD1	TRBJ1-1	CASSQATGTVTEAFF	TGCGCCAGCAGCCAAGCGACAGGGACCGTCACTGAAGCTTTCTTT
NA	TRBV29-1	TRBD1	TRBJ1-1	CSVLGTTGERWDTEAFF	TGCAGCGTTTTAGGGACAACAGGGGAAAGATGGGACACTGAAGCTTTCTTT
NA	TRBV19	TRBD1	TRBJ1-1	CASTSQGASDTEAFF	TGTGCCAGTACCTCCCAGGGGGCTAGTGACACTGAAGCTTTCTTT
NA	TRBV28	TRBD1	TRBJ1-1	CASSPGTGGAKSTEAFF	TGTGCCAGCAGCCCCGGGACAGGGGGCGCAAAATCCACTGAAGCTTTCTTT
NA	TRBV7-2	NA	TRBJ2-6	CASSRGGVAGELGANVLTF	TGTGCCAGCAGCCGTGGGGGAGTGGCAGGGGAACTTGGGGCCAACGTCCTGACTTTC
NA	TRBV7-8	NA	TRBJ1-4	CASSPQEEGQEKLFF	TGTGCCAGCAGCCCCCAGGAGGAGGGGCAGGAAAAACTGTTTTTT
NA	TRBV13	NA	TRBJ2-7	CASSLRKRNPYEQYF	TGTGCCAGCAGCTTAAGGAAACGGAATCCCTACGAGCAGTACTTC
NA	TRBV11-2	NA	TRBJ2-5	CASSLGGALQETQYF	TGTGCCAGCAGCTTAGGTGGGGCCCTCCAAGAGACCCAGTACTTC
NA	TRBV7-9	NA	TRBJ1-3	CASSLGGRNTIYF	TGTGCCAGCAGCTTAGGGGGGAGAAACACCATATATTTT
NA	TRBV6-1	TRBD1	TRBJ2-3	CASKSAGQGPDTQYF	TGTGCCAGCAAGTCGGCGGGACAGGGGCCAGATACGCAGTATTTT
NA	TRBV7-9	TRBD2	TRBJ2-1	CASQLLGTRLANEQFF	TGTGCCAGCCAGCTCTTAGGGACTAGACTCGCCAATGAGCAGTTCTTC
NA	TRBV19	NA	TRBJ2-7	CASSVTVDYEQYF	TGTGCCAGTAGTGTGACCGTCGACTACGAGCAGTACTTC
NA	TRBV5-1	NA	TRBJ2-7	CASSSDSYEQYF	TGCGCCAGCAGCTCCGATTCCTACGAGCAGTACTTC
NA	TRBV7-6	TRBD1	TRBJ2-5	CASSLAGTDQETQYF	TGTGCCAGCAGCTTAGCCGGGACAGACCAAGAGACCCAGTACTTC
once	TRBV7-9	NA	TRBJ1-1	CASSLLGDTEAFF	TGTGCCAGCAGCTTATTAGGGGACACTGAAGCTTTCTTT
NA	TRBV30	TRBD2	TRBJ2-7	CAWRGGSYEQYF	TGTGCCTGGAGGGGGGGGAGCTACGAGCAGTACTTC
NA	TRBV7-9	TRBD1	TRBJ1-1	CASSLPYPGGQTEAFF	TGTGCCAGCAGCTTACCCTACCCAGGGGGGCAGACTGAAGCTTTCTTT
NA	TRBV6-5	TRBD1	TRBJ1-2	CASSQDRVYGYTF	TGTGCCAGCAGCCAAGACAGGGTCTATGGCTACACCTTC
NA	TRBV29-1	NA	TRBJ2-7	CSARRDKFSYEQYF	TGCAGCGCCCGCCGGGACAAGTTCTCCTACGAGCAGTACTTC
NA	TRBV5-3	NA	TRBJ2-1	CARSDRDLLNNEQFF	TGTGCCAGAAGCGACCGGGACCTTCTTAACAATGAGCAGTTCTTC
NA	TRBV5-6	NA	TRBJ1-2	CASSLGYGYTF	TGTGCCAGCAGCTTGGGCTATGGCTACACCTTC
NA	TRBV7-2	NA	TRBJ1-1	CASSLARNTEAFF	TGTGCCAGCAGCTTAGCCAGAAACACTGAAGCTTTCTTT
NA	TRBV7-2	NA	TRBJ2-6	CASSFGVAGANVLTF	TGTGCCAGCAGCTTTGGGGTAGCTGGGGCCAACGTCCTGACTTTC
NA	TRBV5-6	TRBD1	TRBJ1-4	CASSSTGTGVEKLFF	TGTGCCAGCAGTTCCACCGGGACAGGGGTCGAAAAACTGTTTTTT
NA	TRBV5-1	NA	TRBJ1-1	CASSLAPGNTEAFF	TGCGCCAGCAGCTTGGCCCCGGGGAACACTGAAGCTTTCTTT
NA	TRBV4-1	TRBD1	TRBJ2-7	CASSQGLAGRGFTGEQYF	TGCGCCAGCAGCCAAGGCCTCGCTGGCAGGGGGTTTACGGGCGAGCAGTACTTC
NA	TRBV5-1	NA	TRBJ2-1	CASSLASQASSYNEQFF	TGCGCCAGCAGCTTGGCCAGCCAGGCCTCCTCCTACAATGAGCAGTTCTTC
NA	TRBV5-8	NA	TRBJ1-2	CASSLTRGSGYTF	TGTGCCAGCAGCTTGACTAGGGGTAGTGGCTACACCTTC
NA	TRBV28	NA	TRBJ2-6	CASSLSRTSGANVLTF	TGTGCCAGCAGTTTGTCCCGTACCTCTGGGGCCAACGTCCTGACTTTC
NA	TRBV5-1	NA	TRBJ1-1	CASSLGLGVGAEAFF	TGCGCCAGCAGCTTGGGTCTAGGGGTAGGCGCTGAAGCTTTCTTT
NA	TRBV19	TRBD1	TRBJ2-5	CASSIGNRAGGWGETQYF	TGTGCCAGTAGTATAGGGAACAGGGCAGGGGGCTGGGGAGAGACCCAGTACTTC
NA	TRBV27	NA	TRBJ2-7	CASRRGEDEQYF	TGTGCCAGCAGGAGGGGGGAGGACGAGCAGTACTTC
NA	TRBV5-1	TRBD2	TRBJ2-1	CASSFGTSHNEQFF	TGCGCCAGCAGCTTCGGGACTAGCCACAATGAGCAGTTCTTC
NA	TRBV19	NA	TRBJ1-2	CASSMANYGYTF	TGTGCCAGTAGTATGGCTAACTATGGCTACACCTTC